This TCR beta chain was captured in a study of shared clonotypes between healthy human individuals. Findings and limits, study-wide: Naive subsets, compared against memory subsets, generally had larger estimated richness values.

Nashville, Tennessee was home to all donors, who were Caucasian adults. In the sorted-subset replicate PCRs, around 200 ng DNA, 25,000 to 30,000 T cell genomes, was used. Data came from immunoSEQ multiplex PCR; TCRdb stores just in-frame clones and leaves some out. The profile shows approximately 980,000 clones, around three quarters of them singletons. Worth noting for this clone: Its antigen is not known.

The CDR3 totals 13 residues. The V end was cut by 3 bases, the J end by 12 bases, with 15 bases between. Per the germline V gene, CDR1 is LNHDA and CDR2 is SQIVND (reference sequence). Sequenced: memory CD4+ T cells sorted from blood. Subset here: CD45RA-negative fraction. The TCR originated in a man aged 18-30 years in good health. This sequence joins TRBV19 and TRBJ2-1; D perhaps matches TRBD2 (7 bases). The CDR3 DNA sequence: TGTGCCAGTAGTATCCAGTACAGGGAGGGGCAGTTCTTC. It is translated as CASSIQYREGQFF. Using reference TRBV19 and TRBJ2-1 for the parts outside the CDR3, the full variable domain is DGGITQSPKYLFRKEGQNVTLSCEQNLNHDAMYWYRQDPGQGLRLIYYSQIVNDFQKGDIAEGYSVSREKKESFPLTVTSAQKNPTAFYLCASSIQYREGQFFGPGTRLTVL.